This T cell receptor beta chain was retrieved from a study of blood T cells in healthy people across ages. This clonotype has a handful of counts. The germline gives CDR1 MNHEY, CDR2 SVGEGT. J lost 4 bases, V lost 4 bases, and 11 bases had no gene match. There are 17 residues in the CDR3. Caucasian individuals from Russia who were healthy and aged about 6 to 95 acted as donors. Next came a second PCR, run for about 7 to 12 cycles, which used a sample-barcoded 5' primer along with a J-beta primer mix. TCRdb called the 5' RACE reads again in MiXCR, with one record for every CDR3 protein. The profile shows 590,000 or so distinct CDR3 sequences, about 30% of them singletons.

The V gene is TRBV6-2 or TRBV6-3, the J gene TRBJ2-3; 10 nucleotides line up with TRBD2. This receptor was obtained from a woman of 80 years or more in good health. The sequenced material came from blood. CDR3 sequence reads: CASSWATSGVTSDTQYF. The DNA for the CDR3 is TGTGCCAGCAGTTGGGCCACTAGCGGGGTGACGTCAGATACGCAGTATTTT.